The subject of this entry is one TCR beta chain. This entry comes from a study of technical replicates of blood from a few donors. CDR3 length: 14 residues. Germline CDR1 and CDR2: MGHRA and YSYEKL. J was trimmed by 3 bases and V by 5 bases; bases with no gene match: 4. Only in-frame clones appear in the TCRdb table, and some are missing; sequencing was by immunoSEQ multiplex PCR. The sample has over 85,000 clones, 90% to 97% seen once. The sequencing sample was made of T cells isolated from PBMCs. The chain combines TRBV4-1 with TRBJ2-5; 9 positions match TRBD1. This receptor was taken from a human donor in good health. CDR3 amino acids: CASSFRDREETQYF. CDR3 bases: TGCGCCAGCAGCTTCCGGGACAGGGAAGAGACCCAGTACTTC.